Presented here are 12 T cell receptor beta chains from one specimen sequenced in a study. Each CDR3 protein is one row after TCRdb ran MiXCR on the 5' RACE reads. The data show 50,000 to 70,000 distinct CDR3 sequences, with around 21% seen just once and 2.5% to 4% held by the top ten. Cells sorted as Tregs were CD4+, CD25+ and CD127-/low. Sequences were obtained from tumor-infiltrating Tregs sorted from the breast tumor. The source of these receptors is a female donor with breast cancer.

This clonotype was recorded many times. This sequence joins TRBV5-1 and TRBJ2-1, with TRBD1 as a possible D gene (6 bases). CDR3 length: 14 amino acids. V was clipped by 6 bases and J by 7 bases, with 17 bases between them. CDR1 and CDR2 (germline): SGHRS, YFSETQ. CDR3 in amino acids: CASTTGYRGNEQFF. The CDR3 DNA follows: TGCGCCAGCACCACAGGGTATCGGGGAAATGAGCAGTTCTTC. Supplemented by reference TRBV5-1 and TRBJ2-1, the full variable domain reads KAGVTQTPRYLIKTRGQQVTLSCSPISGHRSVSWYQQTPGQGLQFLFEYFSETQRNKGNFPGRFSGRQFSNSRSEMNVSTLELGDSALYLCASTTGYRGNEQFFGPGTRLTVL.

This clonotype was seen repeatedly, ten times or more. The chain employs TRBV6-2 or TRBV6-3 and TRBJ1-1; the D is unclear. V was pared by 6 bases and J by 0 bases, with 8 bases between. The CDR3 totals 13 residues. Germline lookup yields CDR1 MNHEY and CDR2 SVGEGT. This CDR3 is CASRSEMNTEAFF. DNA for the CDR3: TGTGCCAGCAGGTCCGAAATGAACACTGAAGCTTTCTTT.

This clonotype appeared many times. This chain joins TRBV6-5 and TRBJ2-1; tentatively, D is TRBD1 (5 bases). V was pared by 3 bases and J by 0 bases, with 6 bases between. Germline CDR1 is MNHEY and CDR2 is SVGAGI. The CDR3 is 14 amino acids. This chain's CDR3 is CASSYDSSYNEQFF. Here the CDR3 DNA reads TGTGCCAGCAGTTATGACAGCTCCTACAATGAGCAGTTCTTC.

This clonotype was seen more than once but under ten times. V usage is TRBV28 and J usage is TRBJ1-2, with 10 bases aligning to TRBD1. The CDR3 has 16 residues. V shed 5 bases, J shed 4 bases, and the junction held 10 bases outside the gene matches. The germline V gene has CDR1 MDHEN and CDR2 SYDVKM. The CDR3 nucleotides are TGTGCCAGCAGTCAACACCGGACAGGGGGAGGCTATGGCTACACCTTC. Translated, it gives CASSQHRTGGGYGYTF.

In its sample, this clonotype was seen once. Given a much more abundant clone one base away, this may be a read error. The genes are TRBV20-1 and TRBJ2-1; D call uncertain. Trimming pared 5 bases from V and 4 bases from J, leaving 12 bases between. The CDR3 runs 13 residues. Germline V gene sequence: CDR1 DFQATT, CDR2 SNEGSKA (reference sequence). In nucleotides, the CDR3 is TGCAGTGCTCCAATCACACGATACAATGAGCAGTTCTTC. Its translation: CSAPITRYNEQFF.

About this clonotype: At one of its ends the junction is not consistent with the germline gene, which may arise from a read error. The chain uses TRBV5-6 and TRBJ2-4; unclear D gene. CDR1 SGHDT and CDR2 YYEEEE come from the germline V gene. The CDR3 spans 14 residues. CDR3 amino acids: CASSLAQTKNMQYF. The DNA for the CDR3 is TGTGCCAGCAGCTTGGCCCAAACCAAAAACATGCAGTACTTC.

This clonotype was picked up a small number of times. The genes are TRBV6-1 and TRBJ2-7; D unclear. The CDR3 contains 13 residues. Per the germline V gene, CDR1 is MNHNS and CDR2 is SASEGT. The germline V and J ends were trimmed by 8 bases and 2 bases, with 13 bases remaining between them. In DNA form, the CDR3 reads TGTGCCAGCTCCCGTCCGGCGACCTACGAGCAGTACTTC. Amino acid sequence: CASSRPATYEQYF.

This clonotype was observed a few times. The chain couples TRBV20-1 to TRBJ2-1, with 9 bases that match TRBD2. Trimming at V came to 1 base and at J to 5 bases, leaving 9 bases not matched to a gene. Germline values: CDR1 DFQATT, CDR2 SNEGSKA (reference sequence). This CDR3 is built from 16 residues. The CDR3 region has the DNA TGCAGTGCTAGAGGCGCGCTAGCGGGAAGAAACAATGAGCAGTTCTTC. Translating gives CSARGALAGRNNEQFF.

This clonotype was observed a handful of times. The rearrangement joins TRBV6-2 or TRBV6-3 to TRBJ1-5; TRBD1 agrees at 8 bases. The CDR3 totals 13 residues. CDR1 and CDR2 from the germline V gene are MNHEY and SVGEGT. Germline trimming cut 6 bases from V and 7 bases from J; bases unmatched to any gene: 5. The CDR3 is CASSQTGVQPQHF. Written as DNA, the CDR3 is TGTGCCAGCAGCCAGACAGGGGTCCAGCCCCAGCATTTT.

This clonotype was seen ten or more times. The chain links TRBV7-2 to TRBJ2-7, with 7 bases lining up with TRBD1. CDR1 SGHTA and CDR2 FQGNSA come from the germline V gene. CDR3 length: 14 residues. V lost 5 bases, J lost 2 bases, and 6 bases stayed unmatched. The CDR3, as DNA: TGTGCCAGCAGCCGGGACAGCCTTACCTACGAGCAGTACTTC. Protein product: CASSRDSLTYEQYF.

The chain recombines TRBV20-1 with TRBJ2-1; D remains ambiguous. The germline CDR1 and CDR2 sequences are DFQATT and SNEGSKA (reference sequence). This CDR3 comprises 11 residues. Trimming cost V 1 base and J 15 bases, with 13 bases left between them. The CDR3 reads CSARALGSRFF. The CDR3 DNA is TGCAGTGCTAGAGCGTTGGGTAGCCGGTTCTTC.

The chain couples TRBV29-1 to TRBJ1-3; a weak D match, TRBD1 (5 bases). The CDR3 loop spans 13 amino acids. Germline V gives CDR1 SQVTM, CDR2 ANQGSEA. V was trimmed by 3 bases and J by 6 bases, leaving 12 bases between them. The CDR3 protein is CSVEGGKENTIYF. The CDR3 DNA sequence: TGCAGCGTTGAGGGGGGGAAGGAAAACACCATATATTTT.